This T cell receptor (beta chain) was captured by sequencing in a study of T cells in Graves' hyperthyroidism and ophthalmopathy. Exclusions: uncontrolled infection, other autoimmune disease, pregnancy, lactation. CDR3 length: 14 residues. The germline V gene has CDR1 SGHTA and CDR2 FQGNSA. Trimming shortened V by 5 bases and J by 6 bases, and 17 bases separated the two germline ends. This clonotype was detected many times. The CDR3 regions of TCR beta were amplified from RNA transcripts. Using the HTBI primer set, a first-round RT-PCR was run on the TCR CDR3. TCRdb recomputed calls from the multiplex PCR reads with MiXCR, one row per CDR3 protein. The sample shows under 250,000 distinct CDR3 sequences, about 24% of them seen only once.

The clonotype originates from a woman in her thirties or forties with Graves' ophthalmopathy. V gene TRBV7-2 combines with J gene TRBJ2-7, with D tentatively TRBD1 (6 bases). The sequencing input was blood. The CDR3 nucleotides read TGTGCCAGCAGCGGGACAATAGGGCCTTGCGAGCAGTACTTC. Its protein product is CASSGTIGPCEQYF.